A selection of T cell receptor beta chains follows, all from one sample in a study of blood T cell repertoires in COVID-19. Measured with immunoSEQ multiplex PCR; TCRdb has only the in-frame clones, and not every one. The table records about 210,000 clones, around 89% of them present only once. Sample: peripheral blood. These receptors were obtained from a woman aged 40 to 55 with acute or convalescent COVID-19. CDR3s include the opening cysteine and the closing phenylalanine or tryptophan. Fields, in order: J gene, clone size, D gene, V gene, CDR3 protein, CDR3 DNA. The D gene is left open where the match is weak. Size values are once, few and many counts, or a class for expanded clones, and some rows have none.

>TRBJ1-3|-|-|TRBV5-1
CASSLDPGSLSGNTIYF
TGCGCCAGCAGCTTGGACCCGGGGTCCCTCTCTGGAAACACCATATATTTT
>TRBJ1-6|-|-|TRBV10-3
CAISDREQGQSPLHF
TGTGCCATCAGTGATAGGGAACAGGGTCAATCACCCCTCCACTTT
>TRBJ1-5|-|-|TRBV5-1
CASSLAGVAGQPQHF
TGCGCCAGCAGCTTGGCAGGGGTTGCGGGTCAGCCCCAGCATTTT
>TRBJ1-1|-|-|TRBV7-8
CASSLERGTMNTEAFF
TGTGCCAGCAGCTTAGAGCGGGGGACTATGAACACTGAAGCTTTCTTT
>TRBJ1-1|-|TRBD1|TRBV30
CAWSNTGGGTTEAFF
TGTGCCTGGAGTAATACAGGGGGGGGAACCACTGAAGCTTTCTTT
>TRBJ2-1|-|-|TRBV19
CASSPKQVSYNEQFF
TGTGCCAGTAGTCCAAAGCAGGTATCTTACAATGAGCAGTTCTTC
>TRBJ2-4|few|-|TRBV11-3
CASSLDSQIVAKNIQYF
TGTGCCAGCAGCTTAGATTCCCAGATCGTAGCCAAAAACATTCAGTACTTC
>TRBJ2-3|-|TRBD2|TRBV6-5
CASVPAGNTDTQYF
TGTGCCAGCGTGCCAGCGGGGAACACAGATACGCAGTATTTT
>TRBJ2-3|-|-|TRBV7-9
CASSSQVSTDTQYF
TGTGCCAGCAGCTCACAGGTTAGCACAGATACGCAGTATTTT
>TRBJ2-2|-|-|TRBV19
CASSIYGVNTGELFF
TGTGCCAGTAGTATCTATGGAGTGAACACCGGGGAGCTGTTTTTT
>TRBJ1-2|-|-|TRBV7-2
CASSLGGGNYGYTF
TGTGCCAGCAGCTTAGGAGGGGGAAACTATGGCTACACCTTC
>TRBJ2-3|-|TRBD1|TRBV3-1/TRBV3-2
CASTNLGQHSTDTQYF
TGTGCCAGCACTAACCTGGGACAGCATAGCACAGATACGCAGTATTTT
>TRBJ1-1|-|-|TRBV19
CASSIAGGNTEAFF
TGTGCCAGTAGTATAGCGGGGGGGAACACTGAAGCTTTCTTT
>TRBJ1-6|few|-|TRBV12-3/TRBV12-4
CASSFRRVSPLHF
TGTGCCAGCAGTTTTCGCCGCGTTTCACCCCTCCACTTT
>TRBJ2-2|-|TRBD2|TRBV2
CASTDRAAGGRDTGELFF
TGTGCCAGCACCGACCGGGCAGCGGGGGGTCGCGACACCGGGGAGCTGTTTTTT
>TRBJ2-1|-|-|TRBV5-6
CASSLEGGAGVDEQFF
TGTGCCAGCAGCTTGGAAGGGGGGGCCGGTGTCGATGAGCAGTTCTTC
>TRBJ1-2|-|-|TRBV20-1
CSASPPGDGYTF
TGCAGTGCTAGTCCGCCCGGGGATGGCTACACCTTC
>TRBJ2-3|once|-|TRBV4-2
CASSHGGLDGDTQYF
TGTGCCAGCAGCCACGGGGGGCTCGACGGAGATACGCAGTATTTT
>TRBJ1-1|-|TRBD1|TRBV2
CASPMGQEKYTEAFF
TGTGCCAGCCCCATGGGACAGGAGAAATACACTGAAGCTTTCTTT
>TRBJ1-2|-|TRBD1|TRBV11-2
CASSLAAGGNYGYTF
TGTGCCAGCAGCTTAGCGGCAGGGGGTAACTATGGCTACACCTTC
>TRBJ1-5|-|-|TRBV6-5
CASSDTYSNQPQHF
TGTGCCAGCAGCGACACTTATAGCAATCAGCCCCAGCATTTT
>TRBJ1-4|-|TRBD1|TRBV5-8
CASSPWTGGGEKLFF
TGTGCCAGCAGCCCTTGGACAGGGGGAGGTGAAAAACTGTTTTTT
>TRBJ1-6|-|-|TRBV4-1
CASSQEGGLLRSYNSPLHF
TGCGCCAGCAGCCAAGAGGGGGGGCTGCTCCGGTCCTATAATTCACCCCTCCACTTT
>TRBJ1-1|-|-|TRBV30
CAWRSDSTEAFF
TGTGCCTGGAGGTCGGACAGCACTGAAGCTTTCTTT
>TRBJ2-1|-|-|TRBV12-3/TRBV12-4
CASSTLTGHQFF
TGTGCCAGCAGTACTCTGACAGGTCATCAGTTCTTC
>TRBJ1-4|-|-|TRBV18
CASSPPRTGEEGEKLFF
TGTGCCAGCTCACCACCGCGAACGGGGGAAGAGGGTGAAAAACTGTTTTTT
>TRBJ1-5|-|TRBD1|TRBV27
CASSPGQGGGRWVGNQPQHF
TGTGCCAGCAGTCCCGGACAGGGGGGAGGCCGATGGGTAGGCAATCAGCCCCAGCATTTT
>TRBJ1-3|-|-|TRBV9
CASSPLGHRSGNTIYF
TGTGCCAGCAGCCCCCTAGGACACCGCTCTGGAAACACCATATATTTT
>TRBJ2-3|-|-|TRBV18
CASSPDLRAGDTQYF
TGTGCCAGCTCACCCGACCTGAGGGCTGGAGATACGCAGTATTTT
>TRBJ1-2|-|-|TRBV11-2
CASSGDGYTF
TGTGCCAGCAGCGGAGATGGCTACACCTTC
>TRBJ1-1|-|TRBD1|TRBV13
CASSLRGTANTEAFF
TGTGCCAGCAGCCTCCGCGGGACAGCGAACACTGAAGCTTTCTTT
>TRBJ1-2|-|TRBD1|TRBV6-5
CASTRDRGDYGYTF
TGTGCCAGCACCCGGGACAGGGGAGACTATGGCTACACCTTC
>TRBJ1-2|-|-|TRBV6-6
CASSYSPGVGYGYTF
TGTGCCAGCAGTTACTCGCCAGGGGTGGGCTATGGCTACACCTTC
>TRBJ2-3|-|TRBD2|TRBV9
CASSVSGGGTGADTQYF
TGTGCCAGCAGCGTTAGCGGGGGGGGCACGGGTGCAGATACGCAGTATTTT
>TRBJ2-1|-|TRBD1|TRBV15
CATSRAGQGAYNEQFF
TGTGCCACCAGCAGAGCGGGACAGGGGGCCTACAATGAGCAGTTCTTC
>TRBJ1-1|-|TRBD1|TRBV7-8
CASSGQQGGSTEAFF
TGTGCCAGCAGCGGGCAACAGGGGGGTAGCACTGAAGCTTTCTTT
>TRBJ2-1|-|TRBD1|TRBV7-3
CASSWGQGDHNEQFF
TGTGCCAGCAGCTGGGGACAGGGGGACCACAATGAGCAGTTCTTC
>TRBJ1-1|-|-|TRBV30
CAVRTGRRNTEAFF
TGTGCCGTTCGGACGGGGAGGAGGAACACTGAAGCTTTCTTT
>TRBJ1-1|-|-|TRBV9
CASSARTQKNTEAFF
TGTGCCAGCAGCGCGAGGACACAGAAGAACACTGAAGCTTTCTTT
>TRBJ1-2|-|TRBD1|TRBV2
CASSYWTGTDQRGGYTF
TGTGCCAGCAGTTATTGGACAGGGACCGACCAAAGGGGGGGCTACACCTTC
>TRBJ2-1|-|TRBD1|TRBV24-1
CATSDLSGTGFYNEQFF
TGTGCCACCAGTGATTTATCCGGGACAGGGTTTTACAATGAGCAGTTCTTC
>TRBJ2-3|-|TRBD2|TRBV24-1
CATSGRLAGGRADTQYF
TGTGCCACCAGTGGTCGACTAGCGGGGGGTCGGGCAGATACGCAGTATTTT
>TRBJ1-6|-|-|TRBV10-3
CAISPGLSNSPLHF
TGTGCCATCAGTCCGGGACTTAGCAATTCACCCCTCCACTTT
>TRBJ2-3|-|TRBD2|TRBV9
CASSVAQGLYADTQYF
TGTGCCAGCAGCGTAGCCCAGGGACTATACGCAGATACGCAGTATTTT
>TRBJ1-2|-|-|TRBV28
CASSPGMRTPRYGYTF
TGTGCCAGCAGCCCGGGGATGCGGACTCCTCGCTATGGCTACACCTTC
>TRBJ1-5|-|TRBD1|TRBV10-3
CAISGTGAINQPQHF
TGTGCCATCAGCGGGACAGGGGCGATCAATCAGCCCCAGCATTTT
>TRBJ2-1|once|TRBD2|TRBV24-1
CATSETGLAYNEQFF
TGTGCCACCAGTGAAACGGGACTAGCCTACAATGAGCAGTTCTTC
>TRBJ1-5|-|TRBD1|TRBV27
CASRQTGTGEWDSNQPQHF
TGTGCCAGCAGACAAACCGGGACAGGGGAGTGGGACAGCAATCAGCCCCAGCATTTT
>TRBJ2-2|-|-|TRBV3-1/TRBV3-2
CASSFANTGELFF
TGTGCCAGCAGCTTCGCGAACACCGGGGAGCTGTTTTTT
>TRBJ2-5|-|TRBD2|TRBV18
CASSPSGGARETQYF
TGTGCCAGCTCACCGAGCGGGGGGGCCCGAGAGACCCAGTACTTC
>TRBJ2-3|-|TRBD1|TRBV29-1
CSVESGQGVSGRTDTQYF
TGCAGCGTTGAGTCCGGACAGGGGGTTAGCGGGCGAACAGATACGCAGTATTTT
>TRBJ1-6|-|-|TRBV5-1
CASSFLGGRDNSPLHF
TGCGCCAGCAGCTTTCTGGGGGGGCGGGATAATTCACCCCTCCACTTT
>TRBJ1-2|-|TRBD1|TRBV19
CASSILTGGYGYTF
TGTGCCAGTAGTATTTTAACAGGGGGGTATGGCTACACCTTC
>TRBJ1-2|-|-|TRBV6-5
CASSQQGDYGYTF
TGTGCCAGCAGTCAACAGGGTGACTATGGCTACACCTTC